The 14 T cell receptor beta chains presented below share a single source sample, sequenced in a study of T cell responses to AZD1222 COVID-19 vaccine. Generated by immunoSEQ multiplex PCR, the TCRdb table keeps only in-frame clones and is missing some. The data contain about 120,000 clones, approximately 85% of them singletons. Sequenced here: peripheral blood, sampled on day 0 of MenACWY control vaccination. Receptors originate from an adult in good health.

This clone was counted once. This chain joins TRBV7-2 and TRBJ2-5; 14 bases are shared with TRBD2. The CDR3 extends over 17 amino acids. V lost 6 bases and J lost 4; bases outside the gene matches: 10. In germline, CDR1 is SGHTA, CDR2 FQGNSA. CDR3 loop: CASSATWGLAGVETQYF. The CDR3 nucleotides are TGTGCCAGCAGTGCCACGTGGGGACTAGCGGGGGTAGAGACCCAGTACTTC.

The chain recombines TRBV6-5 with TRBJ1-5; a weak D match, TRBD1 (5 bases). Germline values: CDR1 MNHEY, CDR2 SVGAGI. V lost 7 bases to trimming and J lost 3 bases, with 10 bases between them. The CDR3 runs to 13 residues. The CDR3 nucleotides read TGTGCCAGCATGATAGGGGACAATCAGCCCCAGCATTTT. The encoded protein is CASMIGDNQPQHF.

V is TRBV6-5 and J is TRBJ2-7; D perhaps matches TRBD1 (6 bases). The V gene lost 5 bases and the J gene lost 2 bases, with 13 bases spanning the gap. The CDR3 runs 14 residues. Germline assignment: CDR1 MNHEY and CDR2 SVGAGI. Here the CDR3 reads CASSRRTATYEQYF. The CDR3 nucleotides read TGTGCCAGCAGTCGACGGACAGCAACCTACGAGCAGTACTTC.

The chain is built from TRBV7-9 and TRBJ2-1, with 11 bases aligning to TRBD1. In germline, CDR1 is SEHNR, CDR2 FQNEAQ (reference sequence). V gave up 3 bases and J gave up 6 bases; unmatched junction bases: 4. There are 15 residues in the CDR3. The CDR3 nucleotides are TGTGCCAGCAGCTTCGGACAGGGGGCGCGCAATGAGCAGTTCTTC. Translated, it gives CASSFGQGARNEQFF. Variable domain in full (rest from reference TRBV7-9 and TRBJ2-1): DTGVSQNPRHKITKRGQNVTFRCDPISEHNRLYWYRQTLGQGPEFLTYFQNEAQLEKSRLLSDRFSAERPKGSFSTLEIQRTEQGDSAMYLCASSFGQGARNEQFFGPGTRLTVL.

The V and J genes are TRBV28 and TRBJ2-1; 12 bases match TRBD2. V shed 7 bases and J 8 bases; nucleotides not matched to a gene: 3. This CDR3 spans 13 amino acids. Germline CDR1 is MDHEN and CDR2 is SYDVKM. The CDR3 loop reads CASKPSGGDEQFF. CDR3 nucleotides: TGTGCCAGCAAACCTAGCGGGGGGGATGAGCAGTTCTTC. Drawing the rest from reference TRBV28 and TRBJ2-1, the complete variable domain is DVKVTQSSRYLVKRTGEKVFLECVQDMDHENMFWYRQDPGLGLRLIYFSYDVKMKEKGDIPEGYSVSREKKERFSLILESASTNQTSMYLCASKPSGGDEQFFGPGTRLTVL.

J is TRBJ2-2 and V is TRBV28, with D possibly called TRBD1 or TRBD2 (5 bases each). The V end lost 4 bases, the J end lost 4 bases, and 13 bases lay between the germline ends. The CDR3 length is 15 residues. Per germline, CDR1 MDHEN and CDR2 SYDVKM. The CDR3 coding sequence is TGTGCCAGCAGTTCCGGGACCTTGGGCACCGGGGAGCTGTTTTTT. Its translation is CASSSGTLGTGELFF.

The gene calls are TRBV24-1 and TRBJ2-7; D is unclear. V lost 5 bases and J 3 bases, leaving 10 bases between the germline ends. The CDR3 spans 13 residues. In germline, CDR1 is KGHDR, CDR2 SFDVKD. The chain's CDR3 is CATSGVLGYEQYF. DNA of the CDR3: TGTGCCACCAGTGGGGTTTTAGGCTACGAGCAGTACTTC.

The chain couples TRBV19 to TRBJ2-5; D unresolved. CDR1 and CDR2 from the germline V gene are LNHDA and SQIVND (reference sequence). The CDR3 loop spans 13 amino acids. Trimming took off 5 bases at V and 0 bases at J, with 7 bases between the two ends. The chain's CDR3 is CASSESDQETQYF. The CDR3 DNA follows: TGTGCCAGTAGTGAGTCTGACCAAGAGACCCAGTACTTC. The entire variable domain, with the rest obtained from reference TRBV19 and TRBJ2-5, is as follows: DGGITQSPKYLFRKEGQNVTLSCEQNLNHDAMYWYRQDPGQGLRLIYYSQIVNDFQKGDIAEGYSVSREKKESFPLTVTSAQKNPTAFYLCASSESDQETQYFGPGTRLLVL.

The rearrangement uses TRBV18 and TRBJ2-5, with 15 bases that match TRBD2. V lost 3 bases and J lost 9; bases outside the gene matches: 11. Germline V gene data show CDR1 as KGHSH and CDR2 as LQKENI. This CDR3 is 17 amino acids long. The CDR3 sequence is CASSPGLAGGLPEAQYF. The CDR3 DNA is TGTGCCAGCTCACCGGGACTAGCGGGGGGCCTACCTGAGGCCCAGTACTTC.

The chain combines TRBV29-1 with TRBJ2-1; 7 positions match TRBD1. This CDR3 is 14 amino acids long. The V segment lost 4 bases and the J segment 5 bases; nucleotides outside the gene matches: 8. Germline CDR1 SQVTM, CDR2 ANQGSEA. CDR3 nucleotides: TGCAGCGTTGCCGGGACAGCACCCCACAATGAGCAGTTCTTC. Its protein product is CSVAGTAPHNEQFF.

The chain combines TRBV7-2 with TRBJ2-1; 8 bases are shared with TRBD1. The V gene's germline CDR1 is SGHTA and CDR2 FQGNSA. Trimming took 8 bases from V and 6 from J; bases not matched to a gene: 9. This CDR3 is built from 14 residues. The CDR3 is CASVRTGMFNEQFF. CDR3 in DNA: TGTGCCAGCGTCAGGACAGGGATGTTCAATGAGCAGTTCTTC.

The J gene is TRBJ2-5, the V gene TRBV28; the D gene is possibly TRBD2 (6 bases). CDR1 MDHEN and CDR2 SYDVKM come from the germline V gene. This CDR3 contains 16 residues. Trimming removed 7 bases from V and 5 bases from J, with 23 bases in between. CDR3 sequence: CASKMWRGALKETQYF. The CDR3 DNA is TGTGCCAGCAAGATGTGGAGGGGAGCCCTAAAGGAGACCCAGTACTTC.

The chain joins TRBV29-1 to TRBJ1-1; possibly TRBD1 for D (6 bases). The CDR3 sequence is 15 residues long. The V end was cut by 6 bases, the J end by 5 bases, with 22 bases between. From germline, CDR1 is SQVTM and CDR2 ANQGSEA. Written as DNA, the CDR3 is TGCAGCGTCCTCCTGGGGGGCAGGGTCGGGACTGAAGCTTTCTTT. This translates into CSVLLGGRVGTEAFF.

V usage is TRBV19 and J usage is TRBJ1-2; weak D call: TRBD1 (5 bases). This CDR3 spans 14 amino acids. V lost 3 bases and J 4 bases, leaving 12 bases between the germline ends. Germline lookup yields CDR1 LNHDA and CDR2 SQIVND (reference sequence). The CDR3 is CASSIRTSPYGYTF. The CDR3 DNA sequence: TGTGCCAGTAGTATTCGGACATCCCCCTATGGCTACACCTTC.